This TCR beta chain is drawn from a study of T cell responses to AZD1222 COVID-19 vaccine. As for the study in general: Second doses that came at about 4 or about 12 weeks were put together. Findings and caveats of the study: Nearly half of spike-specific TCRs reportedly target unmutated variant regions. Elevations in Spike-specific TCR breadth and depth followed administration of two AZD1222 doses. Repertoires were obtained only post-peak T cell response.

TCRdb's table, derived via immunoSEQ multiplex PCR, lists solely in-frame clones and lacks some. Here the sample spans approximately 110,000 clones, 88% being singletons. This clone was seen just once. Its target is not known. The CDR3 has 13 amino acids. The V gene end was trimmed by 9 bases and the J gene end by 4 bases; junction bases not matched to a gene: 4. Germline V gives CDR1 MNHEY, CDR2 SVGAGI. Here the sequenced sample was peripheral blood, taken on day 0 of AZD1222 vaccination. The rearrangement joins TRBV6-5 to TRBJ2-3, with TRBD2 matching 10 bases. This TCR derives from an adult in good health. The CDR3 loop is CASFLAGADTQYF. CDR3 in DNA: TGTGCCAGTTTCCTAGCGGGGGCAGATACGCAGTATTTT.